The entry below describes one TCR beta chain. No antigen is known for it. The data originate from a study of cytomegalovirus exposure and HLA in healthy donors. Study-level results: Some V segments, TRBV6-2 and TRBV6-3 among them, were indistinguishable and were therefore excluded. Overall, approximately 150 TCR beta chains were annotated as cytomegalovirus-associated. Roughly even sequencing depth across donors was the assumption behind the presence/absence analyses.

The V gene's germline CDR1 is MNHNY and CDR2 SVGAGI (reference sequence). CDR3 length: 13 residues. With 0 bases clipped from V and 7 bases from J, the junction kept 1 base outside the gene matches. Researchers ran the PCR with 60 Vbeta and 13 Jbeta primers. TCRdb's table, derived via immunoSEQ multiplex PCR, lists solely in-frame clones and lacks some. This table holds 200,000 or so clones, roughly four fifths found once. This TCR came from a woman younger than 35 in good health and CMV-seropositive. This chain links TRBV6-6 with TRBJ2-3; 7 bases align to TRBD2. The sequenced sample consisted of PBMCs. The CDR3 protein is CASSYSGGNTQYF. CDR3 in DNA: TGTGCCAGCAGTTACTCCGGGGGGAATACGCAGTATTTT.